The subject of this entry is one T cell receptor beta chain. The antigen is not known. Treatment meaning: oral pan-JAK inhibitor, 5-10 mg twice daily. The sample belongs to a study of CD8+ T cells in alopecia areata. Across the study: At a dose of 5 to 10 mg twice daily, oral tofacitinib was given to treated patients.

RNA, once extracted, was reverse transcribed into cDNA for use as the sequencing template. The repertoire was sequenced with immunoSEQ multiplex PCR; TCRdb's copy has only in-frame clones and lacks some. Of around 120,000 clones listed, more than 45% are singletons. From germline, CDR1 is MNHEY and CDR2 SMNVEV (reference sequence). V was shortened by 6 bases and J by 4 bases, with 22 bases between the two germline ends. The CDR3 runs 17 residues. Notes on the study in general: A great number of expanded lesional clones endured in scalp and blood during tofacitinib.

The chain joins TRBV27 to TRBJ1-5; tentative D call: TRBD1 (6 bases). The sequences come from CD4+ T cells sorted from blood, collected at week 4, from a patient treated with tofacitinib. This TCR was recovered from a human donor with alopecia areata. This CDR3 is CASRPIGGALSNQPQHF. CDR3 DNA: TGTGCCAGCAGACCCATCGGGGGCGCTTTGTCAAATCAGCCCCAGCATTTT.